A selection of T cell receptor beta chains follows, all from one sample in a study of control samples from healthy donors and cancer patients. Profiled with immunoSEQ multiplex PCR; TCRdb holds only in-frame clones, not every one. Of 55,000 to 90,000 clones listed, 75% to 90% are singletons. Sample: blood. Receptors originate from a man aged 50 to 59 in good health. The CDR3 runs from the conserved cysteine through the conserved F or W. The order of the fields is V gene, J gene, D gene, clone size, CDR3 protein, CDR3 DNA. A D gene is named only where the DNA matches it firmly. Not every row has a clone size; where given, it reads once, few, many or a size class.

TRBV29-1,TRBJ2-3,-,-,CSVFLIPGTGSTDTQYF,TGCAGCGTTTTCCTCATACCGGGGACGGGCAGCACAGATACGCAGTATTTT
TRBV2,TRBJ2-7,-,few,CASTFGPYEQYF,TGTGCCAGCACGTTTGGGCCGTACGAGCAGTACTTC
TRBV25-1,TRBJ1-2,-,-,CASSEGGFNYGYTF,TGTGCCAGCAGTGAGGGCGGGTTTAACTATGGCTACACCTTC
TRBV27,TRBJ1-5,TRBD1,-,CASSSGQGPGGPQHF,TGTGCCAGCAGTTCGGGACAGGGGCCGGGTGGGCCCCAGCATTTT
TRBV6-6,TRBJ1-3,-,-,CASSYSFYGNTIYF,TGTGCCAGCAGTTACTCGTTTTATGGAAACACCATATATTTT
TRBV6-1,TRBJ1-1,TRBD1,-,CASSDRQGNTEAFF,TGTGCCAGCAGTGACCGACAGGGAAATACTGAAGCTTTCTTT
TRBV18,TRBJ2-7,TRBD1,-,CASSNTGVEQYF,TGTGCCAGCTCAAACACAGGGGTCGAGCAGTACTTC
TRBV5-1,TRBJ2-7,-,-,CASSLSAYEQYF,TGCGCCAGCAGCTTGTCCGCCTACGAGCAGTACTTC
TRBV2,TRBJ1-1,TRBD1,-,CASSERRGRTEAFF,TGTGCCAGCAGTGAAAGGAGGGGGCGCACTGAAGCTTTCTTT
TRBV19,TRBJ1-1,-,-,CASRKLQANTEAFF,TGTGCCAGTAGAAAACTTCAGGCAAACACTGAAGCTTTCTTT
TRBV9,TRBJ2-3,-,-,CASSVALPSDTQYF,TGTGCCAGCAGCGTAGCCCTTCCTTCAGATACGCAGTATTTT
TRBV5-5,TRBJ1-1,TRBD1,-,CASNSRVGTAEAFF,TGTGCCAGCAATTCTAGGGTAGGGACAGCCGAAGCTTTCTTT
TRBV18,TRBJ1-6,-,-,CASSPGVVGSPLHF,TGTGCCAGCTCACCGGGGGTTGTCGGTTCACCCCTCCACTTT
TRBV5-1,TRBJ1-2,TRBD1,-,CASSWGRDSSYGYTF,TGCGCCAGCAGCTGGGGCCGGGACAGCTCCTATGGCTACACCTTC
TRBV9,TRBJ1-2,TRBD1,-,CASSVAGETGDSYGYTF,TGTGCCAGCAGCGTAGCCGGGGAGACAGGGGACAGTTATGGCTACACCTTC
TRBV7-2,TRBJ2-7,-,few,CASSLVAGSYEQYF,TGTGCCAGCAGCTTAGTTGCGGGGTCCTACGAGCAGTACTTC
TRBV6-2/TRBV6-3,TRBJ1-1,TRBD1,-,CASSFPGGNTEAFF,TGTGCCAGCAGTTTCCCAGGGGGGAACACTGAAGCTTTCTTT
TRBV5-1,TRBJ2-7,-,-,CASSLDGKPYEQYF,TGCGCCAGCAGCTTGGACGGGAAACCCTACGAGCAGTACTTC
TRBV6-2/TRBV6-3,TRBJ2-7,-,-,CASSKTGTFSYEQYF,TGTGCCAGCAGTAAAACCGGGACATTCTCCTACGAGCAGTACTTC
TRBV30,TRBJ1-5,-,-,CAWGTASNQPQHF,TGTGCCTGGGGGACGGCTAGCAATCAGCCCCAGCATTTT
TRBV5-1,TRBJ2-1,-,-,CASSPLVGNEQFF,TGCGCCAGCAGCCCCCTGGTGGGTAATGAGCAGTTCTTC
TRBV20-1,TRBJ1-2,-,-,CSARVVGGYTF,TGCAGTGCTAGAGTCGTTGGTGGCTACACCTTC
TRBV5-1,TRBJ1-6,-,-,CASSLDRAVSPLHF,TGCGCCAGCAGCTTGGACAGGGCTGTGTCACCCCTCCACTTT
TRBV5-1,TRBJ2-1,-,-,CASSYARDRDEQFF,TGCGCCAGCAGCTACGCCAGGGATCGAGATGAGCAGTTCTTC
TRBV19,TRBJ1-5,-,few,CASSTQGGYQPQHF,TGTGCCAGTAGTACCCAAGGGGGATATCAGCCCCAGCATTTT
TRBV29-1,TRBJ1-1,-,-,CSVAVEAFF,TGCAGCGTTGCGGTTGAAGCTTTCTTT
TRBV19,TRBJ2-1,-,-,CASSIGSTRAYNEQFF,TGTGCCAGTAGTATAGGTTCAACTCGCGCCTACAATGAGCAGTTCTTC
TRBV29-1,TRBJ2-7,-,-,CSVVFLGRDEQYF,TGCAGCGTTGTGTTTCTTGGCAGGGACGAGCAGTACTTC
TRBV20-1,TRBJ1-4,-,few,CSASRDARPHEKLFF,TGCAGTGCTAGTAGAGACGCCCGACCCCATGAAAAACTGTTTTTT
TRBV4-3,TRBJ2-6,-,once,CASSQVAGANVLTF,TGCGCCAGCAGCCAAGTAGCTGGGGCCAACGTCCTGACTTTC
TRBV11-3,TRBJ1-1,-,-,CASSLANTEAFF,TGTGCCAGCAGCTTAGCTAACACTGAAGCTTTCTTT
TRBV9,TRBJ2-3,TRBD2,-,CASSVGASGGAVTDTQYF,TGTGCCAGCAGCGTAGGGGCTAGCGGGGGGGCCGTGACAGATACGCAGTATTTT
TRBV4-3,TRBJ2-2,TRBD2,-,CASSQGWGLAGTGELFF,TGCGCCAGCAGCCAAGGCTGGGGACTAGCCGGCACCGGGGAGCTGTTTTTT
TRBV18,TRBJ1-6,-,-,CASSPETAGGNSPLHF,TGTGCCAGCTCACCTGAGACCGCTGGGGGAAATTCACCCCTCCACTTT
TRBV7-8,TRBJ2-7,TRBD2,-,CASSLREGTVYEQYF,TGTGCCAGCAGCTTGAGGGAGGGGACGGTCTACGAGCAGTACTTC
TRBV7-3,TRBJ2-2,-,-,CASRGEAGELFF,TGTGCCAGCAGGGGGGAGGCCGGGGAGCTGTTTTTT
TRBV6-5,TRBJ2-1,TRBD2,-,CASSLAGGVHEQFF,TGTGCCAGCAGTCTAGCGGGGGGTGTGCATGAGCAGTTCTTC
TRBV19,TRBJ1-2,TRBD1,few,CASSISSGGYGYTF,TGTGCCAGTAGTATCTCGTCAGGGGGCTATGGCTACACCTTC